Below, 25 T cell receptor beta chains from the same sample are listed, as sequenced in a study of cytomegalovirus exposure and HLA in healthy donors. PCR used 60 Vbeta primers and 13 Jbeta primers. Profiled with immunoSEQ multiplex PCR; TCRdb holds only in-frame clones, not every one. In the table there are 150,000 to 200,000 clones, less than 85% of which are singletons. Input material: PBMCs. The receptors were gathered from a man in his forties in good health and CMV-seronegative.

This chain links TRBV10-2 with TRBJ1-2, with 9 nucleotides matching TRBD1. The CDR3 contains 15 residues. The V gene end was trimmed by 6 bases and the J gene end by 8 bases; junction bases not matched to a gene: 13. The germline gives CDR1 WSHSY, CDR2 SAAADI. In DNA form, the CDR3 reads TGCGCCAGCAGCCCAACACAACAGGGGGCACGGGGCTACACCTTC. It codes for CASSPTQQGARGYTF.

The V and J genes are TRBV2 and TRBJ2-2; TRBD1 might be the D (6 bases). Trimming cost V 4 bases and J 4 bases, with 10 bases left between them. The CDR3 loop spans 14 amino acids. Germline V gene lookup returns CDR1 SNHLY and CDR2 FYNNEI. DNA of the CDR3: TGTGCCAGCAGTGGGGGGCGCAGCACCGGGGAGCTGTTTTTT. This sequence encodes CASSGGRSTGELFF.

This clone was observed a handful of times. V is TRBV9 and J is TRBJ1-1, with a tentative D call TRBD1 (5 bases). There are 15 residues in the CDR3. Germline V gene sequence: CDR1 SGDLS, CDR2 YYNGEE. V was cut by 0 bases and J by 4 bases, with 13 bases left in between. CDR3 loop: CASSVGEGGVTEAFF. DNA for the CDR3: TGTGCCAGCAGCGTAGGAGAGGGAGGGGTCACTGAAGCTTTCTTT.

This CDR3 reads CASIECRQGATNHEQYF. For the CDR3, the DNA is TGTGCCAGCATCGAATGCCGACAGGGGGCAACGAACCACGAGCAGTACTTC. The chain joins TRBV6-4 to TRBJ2-5; 10 bases fit TRBD1. The J call may be faulty, since TRBJ2-7 better matches the DNA end. Germline lookup yields CDR1 MRHNA and CDR2 SNTAGT. The CDR3 is 17 amino acids.

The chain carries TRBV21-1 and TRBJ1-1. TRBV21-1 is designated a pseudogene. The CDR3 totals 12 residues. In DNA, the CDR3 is TGTGCCAGCAGCGAGACTCTGGCTGAAGCTTTCTTT. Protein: CASSETLAEAFF.

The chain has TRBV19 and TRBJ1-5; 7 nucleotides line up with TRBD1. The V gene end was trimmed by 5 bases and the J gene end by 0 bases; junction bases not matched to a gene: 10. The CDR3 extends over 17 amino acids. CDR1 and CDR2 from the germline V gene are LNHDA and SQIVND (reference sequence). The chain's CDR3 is CASSSDRPYYSNQPQHF. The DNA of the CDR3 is TGTGCCAGTAGTTCGGACAGGCCTTATTATAGCAATCAGCCCCAGCATTTT.

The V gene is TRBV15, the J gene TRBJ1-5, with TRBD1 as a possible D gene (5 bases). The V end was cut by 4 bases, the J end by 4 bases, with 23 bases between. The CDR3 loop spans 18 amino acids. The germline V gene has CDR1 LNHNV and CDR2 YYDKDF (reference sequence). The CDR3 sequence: CATSKGSGAGVGNQPQHF. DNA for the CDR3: TGTGCCACCAGCAAGGGTAGTGGTGCGGGGGTTGGGAATCAGCCCCAGCATTTT.

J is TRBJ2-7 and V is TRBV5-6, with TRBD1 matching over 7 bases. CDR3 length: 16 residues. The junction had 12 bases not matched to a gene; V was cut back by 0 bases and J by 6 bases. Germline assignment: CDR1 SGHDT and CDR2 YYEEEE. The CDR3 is CASSLGLTGRNREQYF. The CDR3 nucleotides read TGTGCCAGCAGCTTGGGGTTGACAGGGAGAAATCGCGAGCAGTACTTC. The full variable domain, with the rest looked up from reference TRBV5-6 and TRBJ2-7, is DAGVTQSPTHLIKTRGQQVTLRCSPKSGHDTVSWYQQALGQGPQFIFQYYEEEERQRGNFPDRFSGHQFPNYSSELNVNALLLGDSALYLCASSLGLTGRNREQYFGPGTRLTVT.

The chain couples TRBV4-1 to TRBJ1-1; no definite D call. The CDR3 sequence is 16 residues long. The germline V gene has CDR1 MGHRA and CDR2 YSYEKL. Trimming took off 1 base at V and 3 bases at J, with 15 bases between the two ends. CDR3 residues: CASSQVVGVRDTEAFF. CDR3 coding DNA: TGCGCCAGCAGCCAAGTGGTTGGAGTTCGGGACACTGAAGCTTTCTTT.

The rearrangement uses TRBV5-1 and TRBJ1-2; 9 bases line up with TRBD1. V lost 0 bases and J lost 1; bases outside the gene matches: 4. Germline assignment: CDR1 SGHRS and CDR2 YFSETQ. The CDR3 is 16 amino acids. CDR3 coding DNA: TGCGCCAGCAGCTTGGGGGGACAGGGCCATAACTATGGCTACACCTTC. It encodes CASSLGGQGHNYGYTF.

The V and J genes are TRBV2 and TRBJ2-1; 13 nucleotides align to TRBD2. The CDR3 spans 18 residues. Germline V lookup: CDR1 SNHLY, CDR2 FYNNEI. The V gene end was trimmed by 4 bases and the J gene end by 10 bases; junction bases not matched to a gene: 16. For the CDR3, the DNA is TGTGCCAGCAGTGGGGGCTTGGGACTAGCGGGGAGAATGGGCGAGCAGTTCTTC. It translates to CASSGGLGLAGRMGEQFF.

The CDR3 DNA reads as TGTGCCAGCAGCGGGCCGCGGGGTAACGAGCAGTACTTC. This encodes CASSGPRGNEQYF. J is TRBJ2-5 and V is TRBV11-3, with D possibly being TRBD2 (6 bases). The assigned J gene may be wrong: the sequence end matches TRBJ2-7 better. CDR1 is SGHNT, CDR2 YENEEA, per germline. The CDR3 loop spans 13 amino acids.

CDR3 sequence: CASSQDLGLGGADTQYF. As DNA, the CDR3 is TGCGCCAGCAGCCAAGATTTGGGATTAGGGGGCGCAGATACGCAGTATTTT. The chain combines TRBV4-3 with TRBJ2-3; 7 bases fit TRBD1. Germline V gene data show CDR1 as LGHNA and CDR2 as YSLEER. The trim removed 0 bases at V and 4 bases at J, leaving 10 bases unmatched. The CDR3 has 17 residues.

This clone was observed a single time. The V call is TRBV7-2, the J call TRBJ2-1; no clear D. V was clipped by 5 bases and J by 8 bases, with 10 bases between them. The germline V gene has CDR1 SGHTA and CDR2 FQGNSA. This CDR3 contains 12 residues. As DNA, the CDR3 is TGTGCCAGCAGCCCCCTAGGCGATGAGCAGTTCTTC. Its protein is CASSPLGDEQFF.

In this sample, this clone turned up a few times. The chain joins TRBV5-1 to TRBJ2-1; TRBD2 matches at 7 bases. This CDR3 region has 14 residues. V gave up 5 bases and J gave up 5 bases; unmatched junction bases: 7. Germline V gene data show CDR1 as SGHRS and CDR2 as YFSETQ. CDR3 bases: TGCGCCAGCAGGAGCACTAGCGACGACAATGAGCAGTTCTTC. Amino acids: CASRSTSDDNEQFF. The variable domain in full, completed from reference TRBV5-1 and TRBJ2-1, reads KAGVTQTPRYLIKTRGQQVTLSCSPISGHRSVSWYQQTPGQGLQFLFEYFSETQRNKGNFPGRFSGRQFSNSRSEMNVSTLELGDSALYLCASRSTSDDNEQFFGPGTRLTVL.

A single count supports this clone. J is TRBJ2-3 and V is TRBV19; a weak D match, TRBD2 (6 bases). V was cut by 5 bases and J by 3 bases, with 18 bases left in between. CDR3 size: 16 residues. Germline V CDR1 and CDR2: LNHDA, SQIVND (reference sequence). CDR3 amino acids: CASSPSGTRDTDTQYF. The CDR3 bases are TGTGCCAGTAGTCCTTCCGGGACTCGGGATACAGATACGCAGTATTTT.

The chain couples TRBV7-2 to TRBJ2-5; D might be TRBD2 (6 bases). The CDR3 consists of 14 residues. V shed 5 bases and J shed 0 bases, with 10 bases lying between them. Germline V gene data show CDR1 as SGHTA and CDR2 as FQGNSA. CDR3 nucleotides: TGTGCCAGCAGCGCCGGGAGCCACCAAGAGACCCAGTACTTC. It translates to CASSAGSHQETQYF.

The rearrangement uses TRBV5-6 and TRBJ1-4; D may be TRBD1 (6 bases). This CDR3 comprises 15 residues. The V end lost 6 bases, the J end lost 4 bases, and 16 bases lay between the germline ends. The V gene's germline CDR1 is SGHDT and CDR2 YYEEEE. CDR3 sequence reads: CASKLRGEVNEKLFF. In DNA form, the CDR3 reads TGTGCCAGCAAGCTCAGGGGCGAAGTTAATGAAAAACTGTTTTTT.

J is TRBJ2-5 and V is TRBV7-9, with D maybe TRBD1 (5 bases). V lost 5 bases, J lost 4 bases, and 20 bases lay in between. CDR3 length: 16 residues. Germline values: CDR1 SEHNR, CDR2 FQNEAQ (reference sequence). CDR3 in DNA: TGTGCCAGCAGCCTACGTTTGCGGCAGGGTGGAGAGACCCAGTACTTC. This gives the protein CASSLRLRQGGETQYF.

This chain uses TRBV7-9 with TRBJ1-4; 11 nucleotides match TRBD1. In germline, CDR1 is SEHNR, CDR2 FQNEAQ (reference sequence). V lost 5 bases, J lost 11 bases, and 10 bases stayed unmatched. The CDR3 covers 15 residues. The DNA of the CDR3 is TGTGCCAGCAGCCCCGGACAGGGGGCGGGAAACAAACTGTTTTTT. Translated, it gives CASSPGQGAGNKLFF.

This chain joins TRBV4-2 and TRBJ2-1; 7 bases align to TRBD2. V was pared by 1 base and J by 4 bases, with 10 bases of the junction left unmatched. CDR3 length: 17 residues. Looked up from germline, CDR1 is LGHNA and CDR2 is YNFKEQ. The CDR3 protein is CASSQGHLAEDYNEQFF. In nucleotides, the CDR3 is TGTGCCAGCAGCCAAGGTCACCTAGCGGAAGATTACAATGAGCAGTTCTTC.

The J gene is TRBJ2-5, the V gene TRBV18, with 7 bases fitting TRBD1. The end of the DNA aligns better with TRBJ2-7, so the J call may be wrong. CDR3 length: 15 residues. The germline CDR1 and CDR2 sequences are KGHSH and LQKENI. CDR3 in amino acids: CASSPPIGTAYEQYF. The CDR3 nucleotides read TGTGCCAGCTCACCACCAATCGGGACAGCCTACGAGCAGTACTTC.

In DNA, the CDR3 is TGTGCCAGCAGTGAAATGAGAAACAATGAGCAGTTCTTC. Translated: CASSEMRNNEQFF. This chain joins TRBV6-1 and TRBJ2-1; D ambiguous. The germline V gene encodes CDR1 MNHNS and CDR2 SASEGT. There are 13 residues in the CDR3. V was pared by 2 bases and J by 5 bases, with 7 bases between.

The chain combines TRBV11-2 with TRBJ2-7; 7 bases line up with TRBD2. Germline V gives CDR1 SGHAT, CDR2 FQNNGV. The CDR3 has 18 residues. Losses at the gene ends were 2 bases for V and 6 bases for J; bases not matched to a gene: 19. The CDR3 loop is CASSLQPLSGGLFGEQYF. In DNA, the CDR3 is TGTGCCAGCAGCTTACAGCCGTTGTCGGGAGGACTATTCGGCGAGCAGTACTTC.

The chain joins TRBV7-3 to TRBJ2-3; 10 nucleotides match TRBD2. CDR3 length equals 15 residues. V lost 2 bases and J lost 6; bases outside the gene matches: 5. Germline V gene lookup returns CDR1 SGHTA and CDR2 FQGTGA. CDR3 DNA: TGTGCCAGCAGCTTACTAGCGGGAGTCGCCGATACGCAGTATTTT. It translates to CASSLLAGVADTQYF.